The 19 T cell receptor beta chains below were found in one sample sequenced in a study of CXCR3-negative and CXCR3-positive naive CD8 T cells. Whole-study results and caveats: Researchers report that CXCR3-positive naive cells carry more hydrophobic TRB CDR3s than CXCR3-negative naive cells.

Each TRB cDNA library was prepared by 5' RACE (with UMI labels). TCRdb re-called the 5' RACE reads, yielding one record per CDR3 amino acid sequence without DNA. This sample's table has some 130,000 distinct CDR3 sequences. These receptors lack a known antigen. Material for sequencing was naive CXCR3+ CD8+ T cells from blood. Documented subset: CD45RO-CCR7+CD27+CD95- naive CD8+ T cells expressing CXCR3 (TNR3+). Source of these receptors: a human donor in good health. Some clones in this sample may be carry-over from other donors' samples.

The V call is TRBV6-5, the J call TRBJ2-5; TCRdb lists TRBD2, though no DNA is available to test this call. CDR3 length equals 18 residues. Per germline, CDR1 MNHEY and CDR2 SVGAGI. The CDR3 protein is CASSYSRASGVTQETQYF.

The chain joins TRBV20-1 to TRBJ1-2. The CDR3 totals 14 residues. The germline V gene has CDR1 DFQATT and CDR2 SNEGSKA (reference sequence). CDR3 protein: CSPLSRTPWDGYTF.

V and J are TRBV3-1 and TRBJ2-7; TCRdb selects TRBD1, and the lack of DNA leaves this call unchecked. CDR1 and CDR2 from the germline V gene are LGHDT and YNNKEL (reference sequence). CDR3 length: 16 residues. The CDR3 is CASSQTVGARAYEQYF.

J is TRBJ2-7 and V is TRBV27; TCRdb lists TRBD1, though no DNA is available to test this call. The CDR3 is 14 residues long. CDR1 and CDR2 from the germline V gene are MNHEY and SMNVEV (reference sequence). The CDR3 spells CASSLTGRGYEQYF.

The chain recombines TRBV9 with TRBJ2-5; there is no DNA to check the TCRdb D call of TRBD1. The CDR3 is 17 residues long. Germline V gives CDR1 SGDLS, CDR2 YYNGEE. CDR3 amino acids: CASSVDEVGGRMETQYF.

The CDR3 spells CASSVDGGSNQPQHF. The chain is built from TRBV9 and TRBJ1-5. Germline assignment: CDR1 SGDLS and CDR2 YYNGEE. There are 15 residues in the CDR3.

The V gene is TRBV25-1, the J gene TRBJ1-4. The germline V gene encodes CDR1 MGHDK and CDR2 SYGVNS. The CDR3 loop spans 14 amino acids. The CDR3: CASSDTYPHEKLFF. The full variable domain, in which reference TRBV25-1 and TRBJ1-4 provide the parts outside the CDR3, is EADIYQTPRYLVIGTGKKITLECSQTMGHDKMYWYQQDPGMELHLIHYSYGVNSTEKGDLSSESTVSRIRTEHFPLTLESARPSHTSQYLCASSDTYPHEKLFFGSGTQLSVL.

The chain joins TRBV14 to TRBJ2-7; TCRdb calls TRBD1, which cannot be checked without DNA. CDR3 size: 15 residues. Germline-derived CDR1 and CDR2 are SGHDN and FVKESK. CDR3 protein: CASSPENPPTYEQYF.

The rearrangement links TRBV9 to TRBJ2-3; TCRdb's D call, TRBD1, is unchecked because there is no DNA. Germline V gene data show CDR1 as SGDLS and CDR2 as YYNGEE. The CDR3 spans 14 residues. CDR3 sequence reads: CASSVEGKADTQYF.

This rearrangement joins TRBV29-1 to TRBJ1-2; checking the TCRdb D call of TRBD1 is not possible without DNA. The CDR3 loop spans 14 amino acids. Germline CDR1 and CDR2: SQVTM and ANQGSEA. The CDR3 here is CSVVKEGGSYGYTF.

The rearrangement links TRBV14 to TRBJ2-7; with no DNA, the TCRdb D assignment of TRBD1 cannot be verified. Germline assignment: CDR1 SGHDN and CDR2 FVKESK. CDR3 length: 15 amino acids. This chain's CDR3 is CASSQRQGYTYEQYF.

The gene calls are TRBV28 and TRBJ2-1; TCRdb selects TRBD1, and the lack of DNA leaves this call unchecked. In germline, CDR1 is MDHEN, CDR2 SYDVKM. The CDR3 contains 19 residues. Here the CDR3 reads CASGLSGQGSAKPYNEQFF.

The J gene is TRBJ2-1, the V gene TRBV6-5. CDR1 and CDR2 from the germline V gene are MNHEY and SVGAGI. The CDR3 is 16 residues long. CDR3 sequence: CASSYGETSSYNEQFF.

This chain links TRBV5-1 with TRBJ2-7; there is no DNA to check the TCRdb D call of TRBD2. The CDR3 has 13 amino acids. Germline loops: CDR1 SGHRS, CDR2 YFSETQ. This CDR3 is CASRLVGSFEQYF.

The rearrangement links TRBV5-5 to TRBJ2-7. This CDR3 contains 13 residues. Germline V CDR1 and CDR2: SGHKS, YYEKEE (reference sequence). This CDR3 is CASSRGGPYEQYF.

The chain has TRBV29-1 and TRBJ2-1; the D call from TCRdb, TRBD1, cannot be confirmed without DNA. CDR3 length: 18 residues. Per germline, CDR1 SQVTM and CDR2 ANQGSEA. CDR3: CSVEGSFTGDGTYNEQFF.

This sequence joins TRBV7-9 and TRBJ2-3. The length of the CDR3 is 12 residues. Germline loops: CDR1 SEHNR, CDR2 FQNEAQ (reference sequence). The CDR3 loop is CASSMTQDTQYF.

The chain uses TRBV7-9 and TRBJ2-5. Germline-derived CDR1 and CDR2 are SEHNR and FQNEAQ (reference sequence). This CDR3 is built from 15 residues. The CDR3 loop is CAILPILVLQETQYF.

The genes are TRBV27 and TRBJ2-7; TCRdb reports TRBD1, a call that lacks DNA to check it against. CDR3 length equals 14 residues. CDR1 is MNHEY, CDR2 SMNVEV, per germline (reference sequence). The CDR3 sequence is CASSPGTSYYEQYF.